This T cell receptor beta chain was observed in a study of blood T cell repertoires in COVID-19. Study at large: PBMCs, B-cell-depleted T cells, or T cells were the source of the cDNA or gDNA that made up the material.

The CDR3 is 15 amino acids. Germline V gives CDR1 LGHNA, CDR2 YNFKEQ. V lost 4 bases and J 8 bases, leaving 18 bases between the germline ends. Source study methods: Estimates of nucleated cell counts were drawn from the amplification of reference gene primers. TCRdb's table, derived via immunoSEQ multiplex PCR, lists solely in-frame clones and lacks some. From that table come the V and J calls and clone size; the DNA was used to work out D and trimming. The sample includes about 16,000 clones, roughly nine tenths of them seen just once. Seattle patient enrollment occurred during active infection, with longitudinal follow-up thereafter.

The genes are TRBV4-2 and TRBJ2-4, with D perhaps TRBD1 (8 bases). The clonotype comes from a woman older than 75 with COVID-19, enrolled during active disease. Sequenced material: peripheral blood. Here the CDR3 reads CASSPTYRGGDIQYF. The CDR3 DNA follows: TGTGCCAGCAGCCCGACCTACAGGGGGGGGGACATTCAGTACTTC.